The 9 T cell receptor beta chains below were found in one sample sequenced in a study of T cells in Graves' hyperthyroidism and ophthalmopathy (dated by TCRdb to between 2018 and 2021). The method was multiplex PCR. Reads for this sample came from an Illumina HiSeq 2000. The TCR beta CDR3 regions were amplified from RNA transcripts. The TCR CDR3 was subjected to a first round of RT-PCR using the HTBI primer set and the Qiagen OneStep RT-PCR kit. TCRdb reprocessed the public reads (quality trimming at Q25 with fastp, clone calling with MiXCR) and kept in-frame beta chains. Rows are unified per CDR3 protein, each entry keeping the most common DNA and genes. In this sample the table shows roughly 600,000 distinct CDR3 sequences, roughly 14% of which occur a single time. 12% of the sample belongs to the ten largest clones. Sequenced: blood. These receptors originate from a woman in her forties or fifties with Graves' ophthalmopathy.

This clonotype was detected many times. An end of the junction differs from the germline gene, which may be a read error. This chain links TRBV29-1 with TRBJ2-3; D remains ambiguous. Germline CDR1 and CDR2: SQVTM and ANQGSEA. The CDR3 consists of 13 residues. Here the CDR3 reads CSVEGGPTDTQYF. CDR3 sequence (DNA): TGCAGCGTCGAAGGCGGACCCACAGATACGCAGTATTTT.

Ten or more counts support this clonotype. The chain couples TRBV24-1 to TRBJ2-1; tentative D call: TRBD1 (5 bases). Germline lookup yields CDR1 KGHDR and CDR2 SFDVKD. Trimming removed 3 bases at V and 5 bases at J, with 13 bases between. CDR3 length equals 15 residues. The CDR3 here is CATSDTRVGDNEQFF. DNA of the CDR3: TGTGCCACCAGTGATACCAGGGTGGGCGACAATGAGCAGTTCTTC.

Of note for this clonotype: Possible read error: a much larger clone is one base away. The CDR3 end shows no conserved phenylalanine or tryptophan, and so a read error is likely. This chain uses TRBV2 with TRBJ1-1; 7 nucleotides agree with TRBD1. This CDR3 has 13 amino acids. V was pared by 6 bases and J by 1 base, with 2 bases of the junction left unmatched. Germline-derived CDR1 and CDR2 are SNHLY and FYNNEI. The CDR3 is CASSGDRNTEAFL. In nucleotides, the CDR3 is TGTGCCAGCAGCGGGGACAGGAACACTGAAGCTTTCCTT.

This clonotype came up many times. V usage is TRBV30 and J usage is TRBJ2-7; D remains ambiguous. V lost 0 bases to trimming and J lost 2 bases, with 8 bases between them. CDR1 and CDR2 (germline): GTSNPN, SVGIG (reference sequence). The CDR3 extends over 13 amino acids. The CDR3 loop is CAWSVGLPYEQYF. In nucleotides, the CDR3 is TGTGCCTGGAGTGTCGGGCTCCCCTACGAGCAGTACTTC.

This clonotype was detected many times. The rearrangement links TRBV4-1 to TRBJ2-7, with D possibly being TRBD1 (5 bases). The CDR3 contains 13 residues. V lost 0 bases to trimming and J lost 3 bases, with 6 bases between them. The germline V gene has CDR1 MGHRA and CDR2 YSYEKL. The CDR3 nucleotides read TGCGCCAGCAGCCAAGACAGGGACTACGAGCAGTACTTC. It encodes CASSQDRDYEQYF.

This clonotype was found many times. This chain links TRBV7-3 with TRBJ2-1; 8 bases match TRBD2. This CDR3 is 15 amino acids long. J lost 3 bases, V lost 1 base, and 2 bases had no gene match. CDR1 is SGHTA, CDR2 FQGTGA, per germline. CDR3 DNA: TGTGCCAGCAGCTTAAGCGGGAGGAACTACAATGAGCAGTTCTTC. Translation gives CASSLSGRNYNEQFF. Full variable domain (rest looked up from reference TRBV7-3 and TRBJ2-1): GAGVSQTPSNKVTEKGKYVELRCDPISGHTALYWYRQSLGQGPEFLIYFQGTGAADDSGLPNDRFFAVRPEGSVSTLKIQRTERGDSAVYLCASSLSGRNYNEQFFGPGTRLTVL.

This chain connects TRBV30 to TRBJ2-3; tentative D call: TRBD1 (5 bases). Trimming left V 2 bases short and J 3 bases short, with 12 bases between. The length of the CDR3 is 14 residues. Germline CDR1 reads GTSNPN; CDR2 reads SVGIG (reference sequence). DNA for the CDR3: TGTGCCTGGAGTCGATATGGGGCTACAGATACGCAGTATTTT. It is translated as CAWSRYGATDTQYF.

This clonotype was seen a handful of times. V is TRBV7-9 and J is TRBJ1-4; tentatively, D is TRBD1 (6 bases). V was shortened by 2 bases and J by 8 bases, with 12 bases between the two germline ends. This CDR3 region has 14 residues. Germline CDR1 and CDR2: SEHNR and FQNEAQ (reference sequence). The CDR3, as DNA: TGTGCCAGCAGCTTAATGGCAGGGGAAGAAAAACTGTTTTTT. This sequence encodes CASSLMAGEEKLFF.

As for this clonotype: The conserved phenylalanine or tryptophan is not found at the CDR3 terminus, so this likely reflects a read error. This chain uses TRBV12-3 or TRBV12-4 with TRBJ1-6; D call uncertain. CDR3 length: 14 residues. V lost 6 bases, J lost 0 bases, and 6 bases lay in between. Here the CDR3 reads CASRMSSYNSPLHS. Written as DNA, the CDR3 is TGTGCCAGCAGAATGAGCTCCTATAATTCACCCCTCCACTCT.